Below, one T cell receptor (beta chain) is given with its context. By share, this clone ranks as medium-sized (0.01 to 0.1%). The antigen it recognizes is unknown. Throughout, gene names and germline sequences are given for the mouse. The CDR3 end falls 1 residue outside the read, so it is completed with the germline J gene. Trimming takes 6 bases from V and 0 bases from J, and the germline ends sit 8 bases apart. Taken from the germline V gene (reference sequence), the CDR1 and CDR2 loops are KGHPV and FQNQEV. The CDR3 sequence holds 14 residues, the cysteine and phenylalanine included. Part of the CDR3 DNA is given, 39 bases translated from base 1. This entry belongs to a study of tissue T cells after allogeneic stem cell transplantation (dated by TCRdb to 2022 to 2024). Broadly, across the study: The study profiled TCR beta repertoires across many tissues from research autopsies of patients with and without GVHD, plus mouse models of GVHD. On the human side, the study was prospective and observational, with no blinding or randomization. Study-wide findings and limitations: The study did not determine which tissue TCRs were alloreactive or antigen-specific, and some clones might have been persisting host cells. Only a few T cell clones appeared in more than one patient, yet motif-based clustering showed tissue-specific repertoire signatures that were shared between patients. A small and clinically heterogeneous patient cohort was studied, and sampling depth was acknowledged as a limitation. Blood and spleen T cells captured only a limited portion of the TCR repertoire detected in tissues, in both patients and mice. Within patients, how anatomically similar tissues were was a major factor shaping TCR repertoire composition, regardless of disease or transplant status.

According to the study, the label for this sample's time point signals: mouse harvest day 14 after allogeneic transplant. Mouse grafts combined 10^7 T-cell-depleted bone marrow cells with 10^6 splenic CD5+ T cells, given via tail vein injection. A major MHC-mismatch B6 (H2b) into BALB/c (H2d) model was used to model mouse GVHD, and tissues were profiled at day 7 or 14. Mouse tissues and retro-orbital blood were harvested on day 7 or 14 post-transplant using separate sterile tools per animal; livers were flushed beforehand. Before genomic DNA was isolated with the DNeasy Blood & Tissue Kit, mouse tissues were minced with razor blades in buffered saline. The library was produced with the immunoSEQ multiplex PCR assay. TCRbeta CDR3 sequencing was performed at survey depth by Adaptive Biotechnologies, and CDR3 sequences, V/J genes, productive frequency and template counts were reported. Amplification of TCR beta CDR3 regions started from genomic DNA instead of RNA. Per the authors' processing: Pairwise repertoire overlap between tissues was quantified with Jensen-Shannon divergence, where 1 means complete divergence and 0 identical. Based on pairwise JSD values, tissues were grouped by single-linkage agglomerative hierarchical clustering, and the results were shown as dendrograms. GLIPH2 was applied to all patient samples using simulation_depth 1000, kmer_min_depth 3, and cdr3_length_cutoff 8, and only groups with more than two unique CDR3s were retained. A standardized tissue-overlap score was generated by extrapolating Jaccard GLIPH-group overlap across patients to a standard repertoire size of 1000 clones. Linear mixed-effect models, with tissue included as a fixed effect and individual included as a random effect, were used to assess associations of diversity with clinical or experimental variables. TCRdb limited this immuneACCESS table to in-frame rearrangements with V and J called. A share of clones is missing; checked studies link under half to unresolved V genes, and the rest is unexplained. That table furnishes V, J and clone size, whereas the DNA furnished D and trimming. For this sample the table gives approximately 5,000 clones, of which more than 25% were detected only once. Together, the top ten hold around 6.5% of the sample.

The chain was built from TRBV26 and TRBJ1-4; TRBD1 is perhaps the D gene, given 5 matching bases. Sequenced input: skin. The origin of this receptor is a female BALB/c mouse given C57BL/6 T cells with graft-versus-host disease after an allogeneic hematopoietic cell transplant. Here the CDR3 is given as CASRRTISNERLFF. The part of the CDR3 DNA that was read is TGTGCCAGCAGGAGGACAATTTCCAACGAAAGATTATTT.